Shown below are 4 T cell receptor beta chains from a single sample sequenced in a study of read filtering for tumor transcriptome and immune sequencing. From 400 to 450 ng of RNA, a library with molecular barcoded alpha/delta and beta/gamma adaptors was made. TCRdb itself ran the reads through MiXCR, one entry per CDR3 protein. The sample comprises 20,000 to 25,000 distinct CDR3 sequences, approximately 15% of which are singletons, and around 66% rests with the top ten. The sequenced material came from a population of CD138-negative cells sorted from bone marrow. The source is a donor at least 40 years old with multiple myeloma.

At least ten counts were recorded for this clonotype. This chain connects TRBV5-1 to TRBJ1-4; D possibly corresponds to TRBD1 (5 bases). The CDR3 covers 15 residues. V was pared by 2 bases and J by 8 bases, with 16 bases between. The V gene's germline CDR1 is SGHRS and CDR2 YFSETQ. The CDR3: CASSFTGGMGEKLFF. Here the CDR3 DNA reads TGCGCCAGCAGCTTTACCGGGGGAATGGGCGAAAAACTGTTTTTT.

The V call is TRBV7-9, the J call TRBJ2-2; D perhaps matches TRBD1 (6 bases). The CDR3 loop spans 13 amino acids. V lost 10 bases to trimming and J lost 0 bases, with 9 bases between them. Germline lookup yields CDR1 SEHNR and CDR2 FQNEAQ (reference sequence). The CDR3 bases are TGTGCCACAGGGACACCGAACACCGGGGAGCTGTTTTTT. Amino acids: CATGTPNTGELFF.

This clonotype has ten or more counts. The chain joins TRBV29-1 to TRBJ1-1; 10 bases map to TRBD1. The CDR3 covers 13 residues. The junction had 4 bases not matched to a gene; V was cut back by 4 bases and J by 5 bases. Germline assignment: CDR1 SQVTM and CDR2 ANQGSEA. The CDR3 coding sequence is TGCAGCGTTGGCGACAGGGGGCGGACTGAAGCTTTCTTT. As protein: CSVGDRGRTEAFF. Based on the CDR3 plus reference TRBV29-1 and TRBJ1-1, the full variable domain is SAVISQKPSRDICQRGTSLTIQCQVDSQVTMMFWYRQQPGQSLTLIATANQGSEATYESGFVIDKFPISRPNLTFSTLTVSNMSPEDSSIYLCSVGDRGRTEAFFGQGTRLTVV.

This clonotype is medium-sized (0.01 to 0.1%) in the sample. The chain combines TRBV4-1 with TRBJ1-1, with TRBD1 matching 7 bases. Trimming removed 0 bases from V and 11 bases from J; junction bases left unmatched: 9. The CDR3 consists of 14 residues. The germline CDR1 and CDR2 sequences are MGHRA and YSYEKL. CDR3 amino acids: CASSQDRHRGEAFF. The CDR3 DNA is TGCGCCAGCAGCCAAGATAGACACAGGGGCGAGGCTTTCTTT.